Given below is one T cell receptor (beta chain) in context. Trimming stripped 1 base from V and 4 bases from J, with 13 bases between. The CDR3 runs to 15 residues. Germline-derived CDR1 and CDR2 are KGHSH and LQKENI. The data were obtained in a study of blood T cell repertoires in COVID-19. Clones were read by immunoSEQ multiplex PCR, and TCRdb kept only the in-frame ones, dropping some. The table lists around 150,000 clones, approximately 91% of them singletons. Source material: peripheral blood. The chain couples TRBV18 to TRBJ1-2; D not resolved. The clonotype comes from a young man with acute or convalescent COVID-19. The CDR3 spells CASSPRVKESYGYTF. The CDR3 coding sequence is TGTGCCAGCTCACCACGGGTGAAGGAGAGCTATGGCTACACCTTC.